Given below is one T cell receptor (beta chain) in context. Other nucleotide sequences in the sample specify the same CDR3. V was trimmed by 4 bases and J by 4 bases, leaving 6 bases between them. Germline CDR1 SGDLS, CDR2 YYNGEE. The CDR3 runs 12 residues. These data originate in a study of shared clonotypes between healthy human individuals. Several immunoSEQ plates held equal portions of the genomic DNA taken from each subset. The method was immunoSEQ multiplex PCR; TCRdb's version includes in-frame clones alone and lacks a portion of them. The table has over 950,000 clones, 70% to 80% seen once. Researchers partitioned CD4+ cells into CD45RA+ naive and CD45RA-negative memory subsets.

Sequences were obtained from memory CD4+ T cells from PBMCs. Subset indicated: CD45RA-negative fraction. This sequence joins TRBV9 and TRBJ1-3; D unclear. This receptor was taken from a man in his late teens or twenties in good health. Some clones in this sample may be carry-over from other donors' samples. CDR3 coding DNA: TGTGCCAGCAGCCCCCCCGGAAACACCATATATTTT. This codes for CASSPPGNTIYF. Using reference TRBV9 and TRBJ1-3 for the parts outside the CDR3, the full variable domain is DSGVTQTPKHLITATGQRVTLRCSPRSGDLSVYWYQQSLDQGLQFLIQYYNGEERAKGNILERFSAQQFPDLHSELNLSSLELGDSALYFCASSPPGNTIYFGEGSWLTVV.